A selection of T cell receptor beta chains follows, all from one sample in a study of T-cell reconstitution after alpha-beta-depleted transplantation in children. TCRdb re-analysed the PCR reads in MiXCR, keeping a single row per CDR3 protein. The profile covers 300,000 to 400,000 distinct CDR3 sequences, with 15% to 20% appearing a single time and about 41% taken by the ten largest. Sequencing was performed on PBMCs, mostly from graft donor cells, taken 360 days after TCRalphabeta/CD19-depleted stem cell transplant. The source is a male patient between 2 and 10 years old who had a stem cell transplant for acute lymphoblastic leukemia, so the T cells may come from the graft donor. Both conserved end residues are part of each CDR3. The order of the fields is J gene, V gene, CDR3 protein.

TRBJ2-2,TRBV20-1,CSARESTNTGELFF
TRBJ2-3,TRBV18,CASSPPGWTGSTDTQYF
TRBJ2-1,TRBV16,CASSQSALGAYNEQFF
TRBJ2-2,TRBV5-1,CASSLDLAGGRFGELFF
TRBJ2-3,TRBV29-1,CSVAESGDTQYF
TRBJ1-4,TRBV7-2,CASSLVGQANEELFF
TRBJ2-3,TRBV4-1,CASSQDPRASGRVSTDTQYF
TRBJ2-3,TRBV20-1,CSARIWGTVDTQYF
TRBJ1-2,TRBV7-2,CASRETGGYGYTF
TRBJ2-2,TRBV12-5,CASGSGQGPTGELFF